This is a list of T cell receptor beta chains from one sample in a study of shared clonotypes between healthy human individuals. Sequenced by immunoSEQ multiplex PCR; TCRdb stores in-frame clones only, minus some. The profile shows fewer than 3 million clones, around 92% of them singletons. The specimen sequenced was naive CD4+ T cells from PBMCs. Source of these receptors: a man between 18 and 35 years old in good health. Some clones in this sample may be carry-over from other donors' samples. CDR3s include the opening cysteine and the closing phenylalanine or tryptophan. D genes are given only for firm matches. Not every row has a clone size; where given, it reads once, few, many or a size class.

v_gene: TRBV13
abundance: NA
j_gene: TRBJ2-1
d_gene: NA
CDR3nt: TGTGCCAGCAGCCCCCGGGCCAGAAATGAGCAGTTCTTC
CDR3aa: CASSPRARNEQFF

v_gene: TRBV29-1
abundance: NA
j_gene: TRBJ2-3
d_gene: NA
CDR3nt: TGCAGCGTTGATGGGGGGGCTACGCAGTATTTT
CDR3aa: CSVDGGATQYF

v_gene: TRBV15
abundance: NA
j_gene: TRBJ1-1
d_gene: TRBD1
CDR3nt: TGTGCCACCAGCAGAGTGCCCCCGGACAGGGGGCTCTTGTTCACTGAAGCTTTCTTT
CDR3aa: CATSRVPPDRGLLFTEAFF

v_gene: TRBV7-9
abundance: NA
j_gene: TRBJ2-3
d_gene: NA
CDR3nt: TGTGCCAGCAGCTTCAGGTCAGGGAGCACAGATACGCAGTATTTT
CDR3aa: CASSFRSGSTDTQYF

v_gene: TRBV7-7
abundance: NA
j_gene: TRBJ2-5
d_gene: TRBD1
CDR3nt: TGTGCCAGCAGCGTCCGACAGGGGTGGGGAGAGACCCAGTACTTC
CDR3aa: CASSVRQGWGETQYF

v_gene: TRBV7-9
abundance: once
j_gene: TRBJ2-3
d_gene: NA
CDR3nt: TGTGCCAGCAGCTTCGGTATATCAAGCACAGATACGCAGTATTTT
CDR3aa: CASSFGISSTDTQYF

v_gene: TRBV18
abundance: NA
j_gene: TRBJ1-5
d_gene: TRBD1
CDR3nt: TGTGCCAGCTCATCCGACAGGGATCAGCCCCAGCATTTT
CDR3aa: CASSSDRDQPQHF

v_gene: TRBV4-2
abundance: NA
j_gene: TRBJ2-3
d_gene: NA
CDR3nt: TGTGCCAGCAGCCAAAAGACAGGGAGGAGCACAGATACGCAGTATTTT
CDR3aa: CASSQKTGRSTDTQYF

v_gene: TRBV7-6
abundance: NA
j_gene: TRBJ2-7
d_gene: TRBD2
CDR3nt: TGTGCCAGCAGCCCCGGGGGGACCCTATCCCACGAGCAGTACTTC
CDR3aa: CASSPGGTLSHEQYF

v_gene: TRBV11-2
abundance: once
j_gene: TRBJ2-7
d_gene: TRBD1
CDR3nt: TGTGCCAGCGGGGCAGGGGGCTCCTACGAGCAGTACTTC
CDR3aa: CASGAGGSYEQYF

v_gene: TRBV9
abundance: NA
j_gene: TRBJ2-1
d_gene: NA
CDR3nt: TGTGCCAGCAGCGTAAAGTCCATCTTGGACAATGAGCAGTTCTTC
CDR3aa: CASSVKSILDNEQFF

v_gene: TRBV6-1
abundance: NA
j_gene: TRBJ1-1
d_gene: NA
CDR3nt: TGTGCCAGCAGTGAAGCAACGGGGTGGGCTGAAGCTTTCTTT
CDR3aa: CASSEATGWAEAFF

v_gene: TRBV5-4
abundance: NA
j_gene: TRBJ2-3
d_gene: TRBD2
CDR3nt: TGTGCCAGCAGCTCGGGAGGGCTAGCGGGTGGCGATACGCAGTATTTT
CDR3aa: CASSSGGLAGGDTQYF

v_gene: TRBV2
abundance: NA
j_gene: TRBJ2-5
d_gene: TRBD1
CDR3nt: TGTGCCAGCGGGACAGGGGGCTCGGAGACCCAGTACTTC
CDR3aa: CASGTGGSETQYF

v_gene: TRBV11-2
abundance: NA
j_gene: TRBJ1-4
d_gene: NA
CDR3nt: TGTGCCAGCGGCGCTAGGTGGGGCTCGGGACGCAATGAAAAACTGTTTTTT
CDR3aa: CASGARWGSGRNEKLFF

v_gene: TRBV2
abundance: NA
j_gene: TRBJ2-3
d_gene: TRBD1
CDR3nt: TGTGCCAGCAGTGACAGGACAGGTACAGATACGCAGTATTTT
CDR3aa: CASSDRTGTDTQYF

v_gene: TRBV6-1
abundance: once
j_gene: TRBJ2-7
d_gene: TRBD1
CDR3nt: TGTGCCAGCACGGAACAGGGGGCTTTAAGAGAGCAGTACTTC
CDR3aa: CASTEQGALREQYF

v_gene: TRBV5-1
abundance: NA
j_gene: TRBJ2-7
d_gene: NA
CDR3nt: TGCGCCAGCAGCTTGGCCCCGGGACCCTACGAGCAGTACTTC
CDR3aa: CASSLAPGPYEQYF

v_gene: TRBV5-1
abundance: NA
j_gene: TRBJ2-3
d_gene: TRBD2
CDR3nt: TGCGCCAGCAGCTTGGCAGGGACTAGCGGCACAGATACGCAGTATTTT
CDR3aa: CASSLAGTSGTDTQYF

v_gene: TRBV19
abundance: NA
j_gene: TRBJ1-5
d_gene: NA
CDR3nt: TGTGCCAGTAGTCCTCGGCGGGGGGATAGCAATCAGCCCCAGCATTTT
CDR3aa: CASSPRRGDSNQPQHF

v_gene: TRBV7-3
abundance: NA
j_gene: TRBJ1-1
d_gene: TRBD1
CDR3nt: TGTGCCAGCAGCTTAAAACCCAGGGGGACTGAAGCTTTCTTT
CDR3aa: CASSLKPRGTEAFF

v_gene: TRBV7-2
abundance: NA
j_gene: TRBJ1-1
d_gene: TRBD1
CDR3nt: TGTGCCAGCAGCTTAGGACAGGGGGTGGGAGCTTTCTTT
CDR3aa: CASSLGQGVGAFF

v_gene: TRBV27
abundance: NA
j_gene: TRBJ1-5
d_gene: TRBD1
CDR3nt: TGTGCCAGCAGTTTATTAGGTCGTACAGGGGGACTCCTAAGCAATCAGCCCCAGCATTTT
CDR3aa: CASSLLGRTGGLLSNQPQHF

v_gene: TRBV15
abundance: NA
j_gene: TRBJ2-3
d_gene: NA
CDR3nt: TGTGCCACCAGCAGACAACTCACAGATACGCAGTATTTT
CDR3aa: CATSRQLTDTQYF

v_gene: TRBV29-1
abundance: NA
j_gene: TRBJ1-1
d_gene: NA
CDR3nt: TGCAGCGTTGAAAACAGGGTAGCGGACACTGAAGCTTTCTTT
CDR3aa: CSVENRVADTEAFF

v_gene: TRBV18
abundance: few
j_gene: TRBJ1-1
d_gene: NA
CDR3nt: TGTGCCAGCTCACCATGGGACGGTCGGAACACTGAAGCTTTCTTT
CDR3aa: CASSPWDGRNTEAFF

v_gene: TRBV7-2
abundance: NA
j_gene: TRBJ2-1
d_gene: TRBD2
CDR3nt: TGTGCCAGCAGCACGAGCGGGAGTTTAGGAAATGAGCAGTTCTTC
CDR3aa: CASSTSGSLGNEQFF

v_gene: TRBV13
abundance: NA
j_gene: TRBJ2-1
d_gene: TRBD2
CDR3nt: TGTGCCAGCAGATCTGGCGGGAGCTACAATGAGCAGTTCTTC
CDR3aa: CASRSGGSYNEQFF

v_gene: TRBV7-2
abundance: once
j_gene: TRBJ2-7
d_gene: TRBD1
CDR3nt: TGTGCCAGCAGGGCCAATGCAGGACAGGGGGCTCAGCAGTACTTC
CDR3aa: CASRANAGQGAQQYF

v_gene: TRBV6-5
abundance: NA
j_gene: TRBJ1-1
d_gene: NA
CDR3nt: TGTGCCAGCAGTTACACCCCGGACAATGAAGCTTTCTTT
CDR3aa: CASSYTPDNEAFF

v_gene: TRBV9
abundance: NA
j_gene: TRBJ2-3
d_gene: NA
CDR3nt: TGTGCCAGCAGCGTAGGAGCTTCTAGCACAGATACGCAGTATTTT
CDR3aa: CASSVGASSTDTQYF

v_gene: TRBV14
abundance: NA
j_gene: TRBJ2-7
d_gene: TRBD2
CDR3nt: TGTGCCAGCAGCCAAGGACTAGCGGGAGTCCACGAGCAGTACTTC
CDR3aa: CASSQGLAGVHEQYF

v_gene: TRBV2
abundance: few
j_gene: TRBJ2-5
d_gene: NA
CDR3nt: TGTGCCAGCAGCGATGTTGGCCGGGAGACCCAGTACTTC
CDR3aa: CASSDVGRETQYF

v_gene: TRBV14
abundance: NA
j_gene: TRBJ2-3
d_gene: NA
CDR3nt: TGTGCCAGCAGCCAAACTTGGGCGGCCCGGGAATTCACAGATACGCAGTATTTT
CDR3aa: CASSQTWAAREFTDTQYF

v_gene: TRBV6-4
abundance: NA
j_gene: TRBJ2-2
d_gene: NA
CDR3nt: TGTGCCAGCACATTGGGGCGCGACACCGGGGAGCTGTTTTTT
CDR3aa: CASTLGRDTGELFF

v_gene: TRBV6-6
abundance: NA
j_gene: TRBJ2-1
d_gene: TRBD2
CDR3nt: TGTGCCAGCAGTAAGCGGACTAGCGGGATAACCGAGCAGTTCTTC
CDR3aa: CASSKRTSGITEQFF